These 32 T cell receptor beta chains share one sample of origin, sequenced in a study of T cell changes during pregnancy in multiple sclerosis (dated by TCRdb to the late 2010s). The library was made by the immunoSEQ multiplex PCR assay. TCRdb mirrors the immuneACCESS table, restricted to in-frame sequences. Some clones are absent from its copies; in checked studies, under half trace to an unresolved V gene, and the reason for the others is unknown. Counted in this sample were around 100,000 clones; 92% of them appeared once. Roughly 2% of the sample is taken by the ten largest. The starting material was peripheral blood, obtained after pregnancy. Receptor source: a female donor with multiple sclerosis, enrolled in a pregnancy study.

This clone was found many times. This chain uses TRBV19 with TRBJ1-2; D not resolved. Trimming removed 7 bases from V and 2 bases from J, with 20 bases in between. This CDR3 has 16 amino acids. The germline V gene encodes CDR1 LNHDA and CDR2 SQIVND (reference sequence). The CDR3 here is CASKPGGLTLNYGYTF. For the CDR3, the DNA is TGTGCCAGTAAGCCGGGAGGACTTACCTTGAACTATGGCTACACCTTC.

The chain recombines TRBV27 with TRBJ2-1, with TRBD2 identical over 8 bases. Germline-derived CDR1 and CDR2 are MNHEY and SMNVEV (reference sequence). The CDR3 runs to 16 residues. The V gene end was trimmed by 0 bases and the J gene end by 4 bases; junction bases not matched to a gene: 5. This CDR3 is CASSLSTGTRYNEQFF. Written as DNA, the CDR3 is TGTGCCAGCAGTTTATCCACCGGGACTAGGTACAATGAGCAGTTCTTC.

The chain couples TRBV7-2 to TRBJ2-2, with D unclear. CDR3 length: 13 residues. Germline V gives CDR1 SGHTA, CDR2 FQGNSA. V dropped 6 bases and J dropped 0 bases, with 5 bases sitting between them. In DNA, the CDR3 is TGTGCCAGCAGTAACTCGAACACCGGGGAGCTGTTTTTT. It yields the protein CASSNSNTGELFF. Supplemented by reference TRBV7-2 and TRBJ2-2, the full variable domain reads GAGVSQSPSNKVTEKGKDVELRCDPISGHTALYWYRQSLGQGLEFLIYFQGNSAPDKSGLPSDRFSAERTGGSVSTLTIQRTQQEDSAVYLCASSNSNTGELFFGEGSRLTVL.

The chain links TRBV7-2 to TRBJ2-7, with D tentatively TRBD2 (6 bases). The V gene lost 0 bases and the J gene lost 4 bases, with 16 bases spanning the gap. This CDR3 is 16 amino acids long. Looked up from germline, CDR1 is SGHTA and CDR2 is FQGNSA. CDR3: CASSLARRGASYEQYF. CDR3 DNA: TGTGCCAGCAGCTTAGCGCGGAGGGGCGCCTCGTACGAGCAGTACTTC.

CDR3 region: CASSQAQGVYGDTIYF. Written as DNA, the CDR3 is TGCGCCAGCAGCCAAGCGCAGGGGGTATACGGGGACACCATATATTTT. The V call is TRBV4-1, the J call TRBJ1-3; 7 bases match TRBD1. This CDR3 has 16 residues. V shed 1 base, J shed 8 bases, and the junction held 11 bases outside the gene matches. The germline V gene encodes CDR1 MGHRA and CDR2 YSYEKL.

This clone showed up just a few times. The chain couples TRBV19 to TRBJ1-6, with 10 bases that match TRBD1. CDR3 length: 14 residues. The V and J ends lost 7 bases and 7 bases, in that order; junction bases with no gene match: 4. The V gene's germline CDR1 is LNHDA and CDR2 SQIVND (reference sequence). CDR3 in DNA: TGTGCCAGTACCTTGGACAGGGGGAATTCACCCCTCCACTTT. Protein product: CASTLDRGNSPLHF.

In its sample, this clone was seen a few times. The CDR3 DNA follows: TGTGCCAGCAGCTCGGGTCCGCAGTATTTT. It specifies CASSSGPQYF. The chain joins TRBV6-6 to TRBJ2-3; no clear D gene. Germline loops: CDR1 MNHNY, CDR2 SVGAGI (reference sequence). V was pared by 6 bases and J by 10 bases, with 8 bases between. The CDR3 covers 10 residues.

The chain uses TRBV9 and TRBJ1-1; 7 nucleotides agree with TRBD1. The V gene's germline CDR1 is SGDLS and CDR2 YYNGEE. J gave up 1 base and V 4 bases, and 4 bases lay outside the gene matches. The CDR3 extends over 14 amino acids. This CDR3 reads CASSPGGGNTEAFF. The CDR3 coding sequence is TGTGCCAGCAGCCCAGGGGGAGGGAACACTGAAGCTTTCTTT.

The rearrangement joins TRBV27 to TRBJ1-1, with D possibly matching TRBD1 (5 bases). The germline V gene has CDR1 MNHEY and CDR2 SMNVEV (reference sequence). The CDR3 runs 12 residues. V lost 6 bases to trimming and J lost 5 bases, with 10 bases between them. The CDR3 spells CASRRTWTEAFF. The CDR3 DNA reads TGTGCCAGCAGAAGGACATGGACTGAAGCTTTCTTT.

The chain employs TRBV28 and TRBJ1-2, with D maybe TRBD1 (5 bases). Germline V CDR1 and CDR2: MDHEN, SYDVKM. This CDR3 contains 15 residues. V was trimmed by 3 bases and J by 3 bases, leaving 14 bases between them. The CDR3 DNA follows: TGTGCCAGCAGTTTTCCTTTGGGGGGTGACTATGGCTACACCTTC. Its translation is CASSFPLGGDYGYTF.

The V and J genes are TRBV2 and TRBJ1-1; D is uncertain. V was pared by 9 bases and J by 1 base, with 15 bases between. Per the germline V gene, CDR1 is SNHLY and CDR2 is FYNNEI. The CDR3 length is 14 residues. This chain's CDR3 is CASKYRSQNTEAFF. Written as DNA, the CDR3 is TGTGCCAGTAAATACCGTAGCCAGAACACTGAAGCTTTCTTT. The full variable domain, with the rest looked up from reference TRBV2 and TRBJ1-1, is EPEVTQTPSHQVTQMGQEVILRCVPISNHLYFYWYRQILGQKVEFLVSFYNNEISEKSEIFDDQFSVERPDGSNFTLKIRSTKLEDSAMYFCASKYRSQNTEAFFGQGTRLTVV.

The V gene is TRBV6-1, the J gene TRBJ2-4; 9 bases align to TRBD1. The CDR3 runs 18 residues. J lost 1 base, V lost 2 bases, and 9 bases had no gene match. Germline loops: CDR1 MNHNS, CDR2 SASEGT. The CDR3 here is CASSERRTGVRAKNIQYF. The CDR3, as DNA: TGTGCCAGCAGTGAACGTAGGACAGGGGTGAGGGCCAAAAACATTCAGTACTTC.

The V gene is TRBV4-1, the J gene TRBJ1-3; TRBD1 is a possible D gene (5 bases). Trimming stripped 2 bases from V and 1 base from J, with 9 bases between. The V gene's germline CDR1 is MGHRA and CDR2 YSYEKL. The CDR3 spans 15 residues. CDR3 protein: CASSQPTESGNTIYF. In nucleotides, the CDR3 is TGCGCCAGCAGCCAACCGACAGAATCTGGAAACACCATATATTTT.

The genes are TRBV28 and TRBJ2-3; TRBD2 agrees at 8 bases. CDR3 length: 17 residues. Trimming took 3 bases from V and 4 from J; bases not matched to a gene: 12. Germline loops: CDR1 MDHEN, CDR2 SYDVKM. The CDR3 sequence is CASSFRYTGGPSDTQYF. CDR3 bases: TGTGCCAGCAGTTTCCGGTATACGGGAGGGCCCTCAGATACGCAGTATTTT.

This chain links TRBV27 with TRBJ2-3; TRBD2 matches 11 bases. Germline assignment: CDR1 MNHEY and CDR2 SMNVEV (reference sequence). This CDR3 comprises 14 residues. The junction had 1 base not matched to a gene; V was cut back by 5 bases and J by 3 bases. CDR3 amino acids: CASSIAGGTDTQYF. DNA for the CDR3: TGTGCCAGCAGTATAGCGGGAGGGACAGATACGCAGTATTTT.

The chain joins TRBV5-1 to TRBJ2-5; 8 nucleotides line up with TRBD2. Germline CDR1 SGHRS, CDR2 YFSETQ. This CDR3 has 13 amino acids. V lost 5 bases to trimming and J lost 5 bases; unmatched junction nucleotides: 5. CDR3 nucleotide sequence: TGCGCCAGCAGAATTAGCGGGACGGAGACCCAGTACTTC. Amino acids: CASRISGTETQYF.

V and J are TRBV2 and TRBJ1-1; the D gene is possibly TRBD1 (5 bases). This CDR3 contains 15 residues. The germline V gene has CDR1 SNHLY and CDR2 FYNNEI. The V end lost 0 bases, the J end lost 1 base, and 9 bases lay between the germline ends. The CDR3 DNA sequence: TGTGCCAGCAGTGAAGCAGGGGCAGGGAACACTGAAGCTTTCTTT. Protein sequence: CASSEAGAGNTEAFF.

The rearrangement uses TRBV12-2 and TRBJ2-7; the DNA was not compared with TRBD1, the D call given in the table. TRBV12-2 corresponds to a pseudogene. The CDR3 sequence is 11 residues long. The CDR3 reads CASRSHYEQYF. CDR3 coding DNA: TGTGCAAGTCGCTCCCACTACGAGCAGTACTTC.

The CDR3 sequence: CASSRTRDRGTPYEQYF. For the CDR3, the DNA is TGCGCCAGCAGCCGGACCCGGGACAGGGGCACTCCCTACGAGCAGTACTTC. The chain couples TRBV5-1 to TRBJ2-7; 10 positions match TRBD1. CDR3 size: 17 residues. Germline CDR1 SGHRS, CDR2 YFSETQ. Trimming cost V 4 bases and J 2 bases; bases outside gene matches: 12.

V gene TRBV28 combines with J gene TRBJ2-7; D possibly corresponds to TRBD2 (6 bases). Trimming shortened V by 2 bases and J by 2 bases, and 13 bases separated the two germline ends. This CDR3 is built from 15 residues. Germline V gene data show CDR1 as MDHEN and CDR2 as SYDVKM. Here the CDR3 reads CASSLGGTATYEQYF. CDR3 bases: TGTGCCAGCAGTTTAGGGGGGACGGCCACCTACGAGCAGTACTTC.

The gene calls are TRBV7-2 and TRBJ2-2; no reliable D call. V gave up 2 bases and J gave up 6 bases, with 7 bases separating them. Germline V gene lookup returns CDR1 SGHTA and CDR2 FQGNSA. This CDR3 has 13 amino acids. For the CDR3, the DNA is TGTGCCAGCAGCTTAATAGTTGCCGGGGAGCTGTTTTTT. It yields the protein CASSLIVAGELFF. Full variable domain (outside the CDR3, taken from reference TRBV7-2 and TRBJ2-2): GAGVSQSPSNKVTEKGKDVELRCDPISGHTALYWYRQSLGQGLEFLIYFQGNSAPDKSGLPSDRFSAERTGGSVSTLTIQRTQQEDSAVYLCASSLIVAGELFFGEGSRLTVL.

CDR3 coding DNA: TGTGCCAGCAGTGAAGCGACTAGCGGAAAGAACACCGGGGAGCTGTTTTTT. It specifies CASSEATSGKNTGELFF. This sequence joins TRBV2 and TRBJ2-2; 9 positions agree with TRBD2. V lost 0 bases, J lost 1 base, and 3 bases stayed unmatched. Germline CDR1 and CDR2: SNHLY and FYNNEI. The CDR3 contains 17 residues.

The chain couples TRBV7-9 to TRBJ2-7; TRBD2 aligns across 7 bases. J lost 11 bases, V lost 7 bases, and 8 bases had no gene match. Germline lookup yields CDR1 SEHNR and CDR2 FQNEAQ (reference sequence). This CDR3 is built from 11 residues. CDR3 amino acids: CASTGGAEEYF. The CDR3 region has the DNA TGTGCCAGCACGGGAGGTGCAGAAGAGTACTTC. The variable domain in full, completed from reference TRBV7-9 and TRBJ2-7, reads DTGVSQNPRHKITKRGQNVTFRCDPISEHNRLYWYRQTLGQGPEFLTYFQNEAQLEKSRLLSDRFSAERPKGSFSTLEIQRTEQGDSAMYLCASTGGAEEYFGPGTRLTVT.

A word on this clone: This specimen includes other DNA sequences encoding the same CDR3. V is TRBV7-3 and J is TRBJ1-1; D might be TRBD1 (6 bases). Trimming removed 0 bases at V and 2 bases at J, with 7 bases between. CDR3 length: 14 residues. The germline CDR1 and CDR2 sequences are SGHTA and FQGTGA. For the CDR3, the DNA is TGTGCCAGCAGCTTAACAGGGGGAAACACTGAAGCTTTCTTT. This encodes CASSLTGGNTEAFF.

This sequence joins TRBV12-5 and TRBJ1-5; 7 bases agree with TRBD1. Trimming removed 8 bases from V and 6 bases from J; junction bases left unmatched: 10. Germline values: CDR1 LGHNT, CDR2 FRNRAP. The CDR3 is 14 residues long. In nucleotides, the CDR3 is TGTGCTAGTCCTATGACAGGGCAAGTTCAGCCCCAGCATTTT. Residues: CASPMTGQVQPQHF.

The CDR3 region is CASTLNPTDTQYF. Written as DNA, the CDR3 is TGCGCCAGCACCCTAAATCCCACAGATACGCAGTATTTT. V gene TRBV5-1 combines with J gene TRBJ2-3, with D uncertain. The V end lost 6 bases, the J end lost 2 bases, and 10 bases lay between the germline ends. Germline CDR1 and CDR2: SGHRS and YFSETQ. The CDR3 runs to 13 residues.

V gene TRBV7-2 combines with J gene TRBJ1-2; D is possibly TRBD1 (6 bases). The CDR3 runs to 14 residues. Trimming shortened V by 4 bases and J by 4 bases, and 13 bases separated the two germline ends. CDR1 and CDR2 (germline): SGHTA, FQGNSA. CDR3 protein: CASSYYRQAYGYTF. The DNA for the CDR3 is TGTGCCAGCAGCTACTACCGACAGGCCTATGGCTACACCTTC.

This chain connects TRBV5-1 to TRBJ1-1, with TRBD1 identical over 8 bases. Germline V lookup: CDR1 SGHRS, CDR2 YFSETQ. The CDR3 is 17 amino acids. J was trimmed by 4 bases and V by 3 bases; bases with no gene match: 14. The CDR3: CASSWDQGAGLGTEAFF. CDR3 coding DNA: TGCGCCAGCAGCTGGGACCAGGGGGCGGGTTTGGGCACTGAAGCTTTCTTT.

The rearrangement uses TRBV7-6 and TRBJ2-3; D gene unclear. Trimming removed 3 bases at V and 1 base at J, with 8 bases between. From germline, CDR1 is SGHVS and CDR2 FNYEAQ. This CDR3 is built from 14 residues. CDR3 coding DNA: TGTGCCAGCAGCTTCTCCCCTGGCACAGATACGCAGTATTTT. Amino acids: CASSFSPGTDTQYF.

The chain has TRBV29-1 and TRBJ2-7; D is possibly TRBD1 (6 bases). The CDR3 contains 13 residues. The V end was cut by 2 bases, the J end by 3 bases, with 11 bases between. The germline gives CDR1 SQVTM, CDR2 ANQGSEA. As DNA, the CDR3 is TGCAGCGTTGAACAAGGACAGAACTACGAGCAGTACTTC. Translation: CSVEQGQNYEQYF.

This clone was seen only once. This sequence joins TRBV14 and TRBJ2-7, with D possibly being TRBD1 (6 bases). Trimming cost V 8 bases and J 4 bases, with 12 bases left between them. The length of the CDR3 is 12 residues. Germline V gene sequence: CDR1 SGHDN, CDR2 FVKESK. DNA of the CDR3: TGTGCCAGCCTCTTTCAGGGGTACGAGCAGTACTTC. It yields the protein CASLFQGYEQYF.

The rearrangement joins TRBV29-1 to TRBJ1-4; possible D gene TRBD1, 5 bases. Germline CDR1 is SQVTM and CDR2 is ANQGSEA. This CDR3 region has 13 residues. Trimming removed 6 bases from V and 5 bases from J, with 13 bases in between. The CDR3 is CSVKTDHNEKLFF. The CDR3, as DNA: TGCAGCGTCAAGACAGACCACAATGAAAAACTGTTTTTT. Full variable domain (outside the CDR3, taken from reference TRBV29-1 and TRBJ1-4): SAVISQKPSRDICQRGTSLTIQCQVDSQVTMMFWYRQQPGQSLTLIATANQGSEATYESGFVIDKFPISRPNLTFSTLTVSNMSPEDSSIYLCSVKTDHNEKLFFGSGTQLSVL.